This T cell receptor (beta chain) was sequenced during a study of PD-L1 blockade in urothelial cancer. Disease in patients was locally advanced or metastatic urothelial carcinoma. Data came from immunoSEQ multiplex PCR; TCRdb stores just in-frame clones and leaves some out. The profile covers 27,000 or so clones, with around 87% appearing a single time and approximately 1.8% taken by the ten largest. The source was PBMCs, collected around atezolizumab (anti-PD-L1) treatment. The clonotype was recovered from a man aged 45-65 years with urothelial cancer.

As DNA, the CDR3 is TGTGCCAGCAGCTCCCGGACAGGCATGCAGACCCAGTACTTC. It translates to CASSSRTGMQTQYF. V is TRBV9 and J is TRBJ2-5; 7 bases are shared with TRBD1. J was trimmed by 6 bases and V by 4 bases; bases with no gene match: 9. CDR1 and CDR2 from the germline V gene are SGDLS and YYNGEE. The CDR3 extends over 14 amino acids.